One and the same sample provided the 3 T cell receptor beta chains below, sequenced in a study of shared clonotypes between healthy human individuals. Only CD45RO-negative cells positively selected for CCR7 counted as naive CD8 cells, so terminally differentiated effector memory CD45RA+ cells were excluded. Sequencing used immunoSEQ multiplex PCR; TCRdb keeps in-frame clones, though not all of them. The sample lists about 2.2 million clones; about 93% were seen once. Sequenced input: naive CD8+ T cells from PBMCs. These receptors came from a man between 18 and 35 years old in good health. Some clones in this sample may be carry-over from other donors' samples.

The chain employs TRBV19 and TRBJ2-7; 10 positions agree with TRBD2. The V gene end was trimmed by 10 bases and the J gene end by 6 bases; junction bases not matched to a gene: 9. Germline CDR1 and CDR2: LNHDA and SQIVND (reference sequence). The CDR3 contains 13 residues. CDR3 in amino acids: CATGLAGALEQYF. DNA for the CDR3: TGTGCCACCGGGCTAGCGGGAGCCCTCGAGCAGTACTTC.

The chain links TRBV7-9 to TRBJ2-1; no reliable D call. The CDR3 is 12 residues long. V was pared by 6 bases and J by 10 bases, with 13 bases between. The germline gives CDR1 SEHNR, CDR2 FQNEAQ (reference sequence). This CDR3 reads CASSPNYLEQFF. The CDR3 coding sequence is TGTGCCAGCAGTCCAAACTACCTAGAGCAGTTCTTC.

CDR3 sequence: CASSSGRGSYEQYF. The CDR3 coding sequence is TGTGCCAGCAGCTCTGGACGGGGCTCCTACGAGCAGTACTTC. The chain recombines TRBV13 with TRBJ2-7; possible D gene TRBD2, 5 bases. CDR3 length: 14 amino acids. The germline CDR1 and CDR2 sequences are PRHDT and FYEKMQ (reference sequence). V lost 4 bases, J lost 0 bases, and 10 bases lay in between. The whole variable domain, filled in from reference TRBV13 and TRBJ2-7, reads AAGVIQSPRHLIKEKRETATLKCYPIPRHDTVYWYQQGPGQDPQFLISFYEKMQSDKGSIPDRFSAQQFSDYHSELNMSSLELGDSALYFCASSSGRGSYEQYFGPGTRLTVT.